The T cell receptor beta chain under discussion was sequenced for a study of T cell responses to AZD1222 COVID-19 vaccine. Study context: Second-dose intervals of approximately 4 or approximately 12 weeks were pooled.

General study results and limits: At 160-218 and 743-854, vaccine-associated CD4 TCRs were dominant, and they spanned spike. Clonal diversity was possibly underestimated, and the donors were mostly white British, with more females. Targets within unmutated variant regions were reportedly found for nearly half of spike-specific TCRs.

Details on this clone: Antigen: not known.

This CDR3 has 12 amino acids. Trimming removed 1 base from V and 8 bases from J, with 7 bases in between. CDR1 is SEHNR and CDR2 is FQNEAQ in the germline V gene (reference sequence). Assay: immunoSEQ multiplex PCR; the TCRdb copy retains only in-frame clones and omits some. In the table there are 100,000 or so clones, approximately 87% of which are singletons. The chain links TRBV7-9 to TRBJ2-3, with no clear D. The sequence was obtained from an adult in good health. Material: peripheral blood, obtained on day 0 of AZD1222 vaccination. The CDR3, as DNA: TGTGCCAGCAGCTTAGAACCTAGTACGCAGTATTTT. Translation: CASSLEPSTQYF.